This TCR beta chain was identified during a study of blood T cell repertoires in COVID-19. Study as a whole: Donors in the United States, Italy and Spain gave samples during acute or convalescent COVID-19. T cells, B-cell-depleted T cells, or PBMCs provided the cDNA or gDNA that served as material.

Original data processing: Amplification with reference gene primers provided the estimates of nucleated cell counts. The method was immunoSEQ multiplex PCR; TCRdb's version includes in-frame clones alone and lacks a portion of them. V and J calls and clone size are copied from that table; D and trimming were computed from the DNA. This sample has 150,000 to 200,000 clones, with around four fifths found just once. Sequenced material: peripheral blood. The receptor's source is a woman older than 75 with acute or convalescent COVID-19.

CDR3 coding DNA: TGTGCCAGCAGTTTGCCGGGAGGGCCGAGGGAGCTGTTTTTT. Its translation is CASSLPGGPRELFF. The V and J genes are TRBV28 and TRBJ2-2, with 8 bases lining up with TRBD2. This CDR3 contains 14 residues. Germline V gives CDR1 MDHEN, CDR2 SYDVKM. V dropped 3 bases and J dropped 9; count of bases not matched to a gene: 6.